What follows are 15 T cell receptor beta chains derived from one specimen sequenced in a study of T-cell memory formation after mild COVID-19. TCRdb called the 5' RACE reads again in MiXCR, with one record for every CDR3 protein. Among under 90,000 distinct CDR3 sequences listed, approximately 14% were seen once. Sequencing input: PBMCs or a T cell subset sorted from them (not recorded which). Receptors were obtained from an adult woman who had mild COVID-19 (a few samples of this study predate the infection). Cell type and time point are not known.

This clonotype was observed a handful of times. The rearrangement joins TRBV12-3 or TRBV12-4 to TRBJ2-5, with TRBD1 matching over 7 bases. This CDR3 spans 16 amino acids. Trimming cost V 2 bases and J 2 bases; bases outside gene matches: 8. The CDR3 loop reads CASSLYAGTAQETQYF. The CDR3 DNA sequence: TGTGCCAGCAGTTTATACGCCGGGACAGCACAAGAGACCCAGTACTTC.

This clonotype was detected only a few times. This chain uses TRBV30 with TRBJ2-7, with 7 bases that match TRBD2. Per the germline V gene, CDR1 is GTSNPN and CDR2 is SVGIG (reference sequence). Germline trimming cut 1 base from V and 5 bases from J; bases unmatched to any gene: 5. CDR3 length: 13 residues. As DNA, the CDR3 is TGTGCCTGGAGTGAAGAAAGCGGGAACGAGCAGTACTTC. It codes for CAWSEESGNEQYF.

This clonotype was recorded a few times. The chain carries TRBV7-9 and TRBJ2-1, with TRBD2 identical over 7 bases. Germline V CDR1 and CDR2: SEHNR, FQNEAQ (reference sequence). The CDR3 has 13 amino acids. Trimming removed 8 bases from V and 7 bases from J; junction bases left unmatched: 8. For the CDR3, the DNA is TGTGCCAGCGACCGGGGAGGGTTGAATGAGCAGTTCTTC. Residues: CASDRGGLNEQFF.

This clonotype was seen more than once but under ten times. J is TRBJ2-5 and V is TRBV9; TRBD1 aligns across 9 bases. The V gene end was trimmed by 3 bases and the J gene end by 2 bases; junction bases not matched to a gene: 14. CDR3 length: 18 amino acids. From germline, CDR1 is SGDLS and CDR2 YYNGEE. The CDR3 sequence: CASSAGQWTGTGQETQYF. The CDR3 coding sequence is TGTGCCAGCAGCGCTGGACAGTGGACCGGGACAGGGCAAGAGACCCAGTACTTC.

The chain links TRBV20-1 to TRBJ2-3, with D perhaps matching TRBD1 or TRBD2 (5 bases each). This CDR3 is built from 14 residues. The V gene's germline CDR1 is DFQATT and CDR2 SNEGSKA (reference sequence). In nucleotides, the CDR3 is TGCACCTCCACAGGACCTCCTGGGAGAGATACGCAGTATTTT. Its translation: CTSTGPPGRDTQYF.

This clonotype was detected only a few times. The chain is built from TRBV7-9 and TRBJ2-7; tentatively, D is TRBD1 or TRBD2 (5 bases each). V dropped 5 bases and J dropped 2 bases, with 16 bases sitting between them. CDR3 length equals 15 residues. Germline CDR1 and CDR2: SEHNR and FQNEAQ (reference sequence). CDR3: CASSHHRDPTYEQYF. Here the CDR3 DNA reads TGTGCCAGCAGCCACCATAGGGACCCTACCTACGAGCAGTACTTC. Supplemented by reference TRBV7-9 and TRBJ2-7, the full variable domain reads DTGVSQNPRHKITKRGQNVTFRCDPISEHNRLYWYRQTLGQGPEFLTYFQNEAQLEKSRLLSDRFSAERPKGSFSTLEIQRTEQGDSAMYLCASSHHRDPTYEQYFGPGTRLTVT.

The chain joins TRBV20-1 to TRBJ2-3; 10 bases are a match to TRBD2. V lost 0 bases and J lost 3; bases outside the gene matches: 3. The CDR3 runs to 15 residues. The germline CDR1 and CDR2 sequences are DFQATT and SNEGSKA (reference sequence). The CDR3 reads CSARDPGLATDTQYF. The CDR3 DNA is TGCAGTGCTAGAGACCCGGGACTAGCGACAGATACGCAGTATTTT.

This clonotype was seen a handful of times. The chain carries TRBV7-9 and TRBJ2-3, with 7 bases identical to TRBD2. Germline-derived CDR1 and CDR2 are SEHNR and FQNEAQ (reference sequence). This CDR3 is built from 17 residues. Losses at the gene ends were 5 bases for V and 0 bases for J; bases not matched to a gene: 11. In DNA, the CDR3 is TGTGCCAGCAGCAACAGTCTCCGGGACTATAGCACAGATACGCAGTATTTT. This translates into CASSNSLRDYSTDTQYF. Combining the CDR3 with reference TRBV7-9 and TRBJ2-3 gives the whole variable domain DTGVSQNPRHKITKRGQNVTFRCDPISEHNRLYWYRQTLGQGPEFLTYFQNEAQLEKSRLLSDRFSAERPKGSFSTLEIQRTEQGDSAMYLCASSNSLRDYSTDTQYFGPGTRLTVL.

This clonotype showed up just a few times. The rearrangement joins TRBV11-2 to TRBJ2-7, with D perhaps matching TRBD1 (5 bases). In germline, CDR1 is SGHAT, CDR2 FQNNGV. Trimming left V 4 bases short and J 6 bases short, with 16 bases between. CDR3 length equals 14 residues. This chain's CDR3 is CASSSNPRDLEQYF. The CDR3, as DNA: TGTGCCAGCAGCTCTAACCCCAGGGATCTCGAGCAGTACTTC.

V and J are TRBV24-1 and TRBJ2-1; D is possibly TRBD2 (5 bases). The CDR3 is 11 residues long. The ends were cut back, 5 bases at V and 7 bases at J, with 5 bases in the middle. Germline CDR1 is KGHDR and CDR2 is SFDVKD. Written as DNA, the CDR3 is TGTGCCACCAGTGGAGGGAATGAGCAGTTCTTC. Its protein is CATSGGNEQFF.

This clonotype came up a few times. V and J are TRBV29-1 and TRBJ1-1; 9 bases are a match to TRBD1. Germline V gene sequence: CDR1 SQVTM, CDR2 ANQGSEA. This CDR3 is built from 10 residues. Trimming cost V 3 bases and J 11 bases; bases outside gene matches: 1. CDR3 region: CSVETGGAFF. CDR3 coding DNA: TGCAGCGTTGAGACAGGGGGTGCTTTCTTT.

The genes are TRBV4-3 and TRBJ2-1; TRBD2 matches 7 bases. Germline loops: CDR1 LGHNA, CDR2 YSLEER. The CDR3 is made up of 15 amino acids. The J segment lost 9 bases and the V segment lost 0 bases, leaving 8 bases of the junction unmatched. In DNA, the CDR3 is TGCGCCAGCAGCCAAGAATGGACGGGAGGAACTGAGCAGTTCTTC. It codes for CASSQEWTGGTEQFF.

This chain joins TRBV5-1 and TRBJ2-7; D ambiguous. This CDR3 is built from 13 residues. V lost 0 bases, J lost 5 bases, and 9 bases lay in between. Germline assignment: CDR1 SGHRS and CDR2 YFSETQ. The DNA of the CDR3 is TGCGCCAGCAGCTTGGACGGGTCCGACGAGCAGTACTTC. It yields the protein CASSLDGSDEQYF.

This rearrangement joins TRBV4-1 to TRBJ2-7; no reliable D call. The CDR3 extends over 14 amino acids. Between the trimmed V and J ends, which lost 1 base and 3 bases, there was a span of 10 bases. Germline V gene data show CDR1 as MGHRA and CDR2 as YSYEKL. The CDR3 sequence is CASSQGYPNYEQYF. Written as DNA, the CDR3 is TGCGCCAGCAGCCAAGGTTACCCAAACTACGAGCAGTACTTC.

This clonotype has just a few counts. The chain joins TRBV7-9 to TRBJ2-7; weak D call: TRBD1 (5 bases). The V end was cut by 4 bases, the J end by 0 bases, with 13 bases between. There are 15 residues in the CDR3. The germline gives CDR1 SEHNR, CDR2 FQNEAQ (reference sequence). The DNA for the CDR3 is TGTGCCAGCAGCTCAGGTGTGGGGCCCTCCTACGAGCAGTACTTC. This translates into CASSSGVGPSYEQYF.